This T cell receptor beta chain was obtained from a study of CD4 and CD8 cells across lung adenocarcinoma regions. One entry per CDR3 protein, called by TCRdb with MiXCR from the PCR reads. The table lists roughly 24,000 distinct CDR3 sequences, roughly half of them singletons. Localized lung adenocarcinoma, a non-small cell lung cancer, affected the donors. This clonotype showed up many times. The CDR3 contains 13 residues. Germline CDR1 is SGHNT and CDR2 is YENEEA. Trimming removed 1 base from V and 8 bases from J, with 9 bases in between. V gene TRBV11-3 combines with J gene TRBJ2-1, with D unresolved. The TCR sequence derives from a male donor with lung adenocarcinoma. The CD4 and CD8 labels of this study may be unreliable. Sequenced material: CD4+ T cells from the center of a lung tumor. The CDR3 DNA follows: TGTGCCAGCAGCTTAGGTTCAGGACATGAGCAGTTCTTC. Its translation is CASSLGSGHEQFF.